This T cell receptor beta chain appears in the sequencing data of a study of blood T cells in healthy people across ages. This CDR3 contains 14 residues. V lost 5 bases and J 3 bases, leaving 10 bases between the germline ends. Germline V gene sequence: CDR1 SGHAT, CDR2 FQNNGV. PCR was performed a second time for 7 to 11 cycles using a sample-barcoded 5' primer and a J-beta primer mix. Using its own MiXCR run on the 5' RACE reads, TCRdb lists one record per CDR3 protein. The data show about 780,000 distinct CDR3 sequences, more than 25% seen once. The same sample was also studied in work on T cells of mothers and their children.

This TCR was recovered from a boy between 10 and 17 years old in good health. Sequencing was performed on blood. This chain joins TRBV11-2 and TRBJ2-2; D may correspond to TRBD1 or TRBD2 (5 bases each). In DNA form, the CDR3 reads TGTGCCAGCAGCCCGGGGCTGGACACCGGGGAGCTGTTTTTT. Protein product: CASSPGLDTGELFF.